Listed here is a single TCR beta chain. Its antigen remains unidentified. This entry is derived from a study of OX40 agonist ivuxolimab in advanced cancers. Clones were read by immunoSEQ multiplex PCR, and TCRdb kept only the in-frame ones, dropping some. The sample lists under 110,000 clones; less than 95% were seen once. Trimming cost V 0 bases and J 1 base, with 9 bases left between them. CDR1 is MNHEY, CDR2 SVGAGI, per germline. The CDR3 is 15 residues long. Whole-study findings and limits: Normalized T-cell clonal expansion was also low in a subset of nonresponders.

The gene calls are TRBV6-5 and TRBJ2-5; D may be TRBD1 (6 bases). The source was CD4+ or CD8+ T cells sorted from blood, collected in a trial of the OX40 agonist ivuxolimab. The TCR sequence derives from an adult with an advanced solid tumor such as melanoma, head and neck, liver or kidney cancer. CDR3 sequence reads: CASSYSLQGQETQYF. In DNA form, the CDR3 reads TGTGCCAGCAGTTACTCTTTACAGGGCCAAGAGACCCAGTACTTC.